This T cell receptor (beta chain) was documented in a study of TIL therapy for anti-PD-1-resistant metastatic lung cancer. This was the immunoSEQ v3 assay. Sequencing was performed with immunoSEQ multiplex PCR; in TCRdb, only in-frame clones are kept and a portion is missing. Of 95,000 or so clones in the sample, about three fifths are singletons; the top ten hold approximately 11%. The V gene's germline CDR1 is SGHRS and CDR2 YFSETQ. Trimming stripped 4 bases from V and 3 bases from J, with 11 bases between. The CDR3 runs to 13 residues. The time point: pre-treatment sample, taken before nivolumab and TIL therapy. The tumor samples were excised metastases, mostly pleural nodules or supraclavicular lymph nodes.

Material: tumor tissue, obtained at baseline. V and J are TRBV5-1 and TRBJ2-7, with D hard to call. This clonotype was obtained from a person aged 25 to 79 with non-small cell lung cancer. CDR3 protein: CASSKDTYYEQYF. Here the CDR3 DNA reads TGCGCCAGCAGCAAAGACACCTACTACGAGCAGTACTTC.